The present T cell receptor (beta chain) was sequenced within a study of blood T cell repertoires in COVID-19. Study in general: From T cells, B-cell-depleted T cells, or PBMCs came the material, which was cDNA or gDNA.

The germline V and J ends were trimmed by 0 bases and 5 bases, with 12 bases remaining between them. Germline V gene lookup returns CDR1 SGHTA and CDR2 FQGTGA. The CDR3 is 15 residues long. In the authors' methods: Reference gene primer amplification gave nucleated cell count estimates. Using immunoSEQ multiplex PCR, the repertoire was profiled, and TCRdb retains in-frame clones only, with some absent. From that table come the V and J calls and clone size; the DNA was used to work out D and trimming. The sample gives a few hundred thousand clones, approximately 90% of which show up once; 10% to 15% is in the top ten.

The receptor was isolated from a woman aged 45-59 years with COVID-19, enrolled during active disease. The sequencing sample was made of peripheral blood. The rearrangement joins TRBV7-3 to TRBJ2-3, with D unclear. The DNA for the CDR3 is TGTGCCAGCAGCTTAACAGGCGATCGGGTAGATACGCAGTATTTT. It is translated as CASSLTGDRVDTQYF.